This record looks at one T cell receptor (beta chain) sequence and its context. The data were obtained in a study of blood T cell repertoires in COVID-19. Those who participated ranged in age from about 18 to 95 years and resided in 20 to 30 US areas. V was trimmed by 0 bases and J by 4 bases, leaving 15 bases between them. Germline CDR1 is LGHDT and CDR2 is YNNKEL (reference sequence). This CDR3 has 17 amino acids. Here immunoSEQ multiplex PCR was the method, and the copy in TCRdb shows in-frame clones only, minus some. The top ten clones hold roughly 2.5% of a sample with 280,000 or so clones, about 85% of them seen once.

The receptor comes from a woman in her fifties or sixties who had recovered from COVID-19. Sequences were obtained from PBMCs or T cells enriched from blood (not recorded which). The V call is TRBV3-1 (or the pseudogene TRBV3-2), the J call TRBJ2-2, with D perhaps TRBD1 (6 bases). CDR3 region: CASSQDLTGPLTGELFF. The CDR3 DNA is TGTGCCAGCAGCCAAGATCTGACAGGACCCCTCACCGGGGAGCTGTTTTTT.